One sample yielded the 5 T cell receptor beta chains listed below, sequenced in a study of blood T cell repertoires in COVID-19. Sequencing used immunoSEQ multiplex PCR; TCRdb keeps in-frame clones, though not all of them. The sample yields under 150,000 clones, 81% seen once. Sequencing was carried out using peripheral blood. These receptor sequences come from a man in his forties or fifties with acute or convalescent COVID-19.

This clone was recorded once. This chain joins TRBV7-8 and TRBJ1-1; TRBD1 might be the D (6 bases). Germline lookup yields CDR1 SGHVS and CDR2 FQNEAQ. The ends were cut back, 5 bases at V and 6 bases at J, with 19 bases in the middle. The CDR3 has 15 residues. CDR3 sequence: CASSPPGGRISEAFF. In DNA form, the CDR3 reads TGTGCCAGCAGCCCTCCCGGGGGGCGCATCTCTGAAGCTTTCTTT.

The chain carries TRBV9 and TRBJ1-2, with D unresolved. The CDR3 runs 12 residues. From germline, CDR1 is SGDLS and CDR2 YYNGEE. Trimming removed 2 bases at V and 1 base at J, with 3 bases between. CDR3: CASSVNNYGYTF. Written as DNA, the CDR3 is TGTGCCAGCAGCGTCAATAACTATGGCTACACCTTC.

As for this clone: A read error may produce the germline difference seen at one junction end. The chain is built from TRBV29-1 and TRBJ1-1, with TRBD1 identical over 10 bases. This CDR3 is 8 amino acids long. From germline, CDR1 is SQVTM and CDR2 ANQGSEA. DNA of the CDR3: TGCAGCGTGGGACAGGGGCTCTTT. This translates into CSVGQGLF.

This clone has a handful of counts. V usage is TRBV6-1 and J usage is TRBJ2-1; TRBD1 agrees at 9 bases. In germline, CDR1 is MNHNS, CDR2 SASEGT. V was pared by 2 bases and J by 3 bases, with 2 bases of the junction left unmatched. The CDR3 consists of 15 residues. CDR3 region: CASSEWGQGYNEQFF. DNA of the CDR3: TGTGCCAGCAGTGAATGGGGACAGGGCTACAATGAGCAGTTCTTC.

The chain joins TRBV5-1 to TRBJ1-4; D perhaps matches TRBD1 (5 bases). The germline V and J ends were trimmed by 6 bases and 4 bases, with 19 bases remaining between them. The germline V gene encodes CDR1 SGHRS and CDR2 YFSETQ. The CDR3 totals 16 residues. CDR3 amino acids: CASNLGTGGYNEKLFF. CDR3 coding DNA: TGCGCCAGCAATCTAGGGACGGGGGGATATAATGAAAAACTGTTTTTT.